This T cell receptor (beta chain) was recorded in a study of blood T cell repertoires in COVID-19 (TCRdb year 2020). Some background on the complete study: The collaborator samples originated in the United States, Italy and Spain and spanned the acute and convalescent phases of COVID-19. The repertoires were made available in a free public database intended to serve as a resource for research on the immune response to SARS-CoV-2. The dataset comprised deeply sampled blood TCRbeta repertoires from subjects exposed to, actively infected with, or recovered from COVID-19. Samples were obtained from the ongoing ImmuneRACE study (first 160 participants) and from some 1,300 subjects provided by 6 global collaborators. Where HLA class I and class II types were available, the types were taken from metadata supplied by the sample provider, not from assay-based typing. The material from the prospective study consisted of cDNA or gDNA derived from T cells, B-cell-depleted T cells, or PBMCs. A de-identified subject ID, COVID-19 status, age in years and sex were almost always included in the sample metadata.

What the research found in general, with its limitations: Clinical and demographic metadata were provided uncurated, with the amount varying by source and participant.

This clone showed up just a few times. It lacks a known antigen. Nothing much larger sits one base from this clone, and base qualities are not available. TCRbeta CDR3 regions were amplified from genomic DNA using the immunoSEQ Assay, a bias-controlled multiplex PCR. As for the original processing: Nucleated cell counts per sample were estimated from amplification of reference gene primers within the assay. Sequence reads were collapsed and filtered to measure the absolute abundance of every unique TCRbeta CDR3 rearrangement. For each sample, productive Simpson clonality was calculated as the square root of Simpson's diversity index across productive rearrangements. This is the immuneACCESS table as TCRdb keeps it, with only in-frame sequences that have V and J called. A part of the clones is gone; compared with another copy, unresolved V genes explain less than half, and the rest is unexplained. The V and J calls and clone size were taken over from that table, and D and trimming were inferred from the DNA. The sample profile shows approximately 230,000 clones; roughly 88% of them were found once. Of the sample, approximately 2.1% is held by the ten largest clones.

Samples from volunteer blood donors who had recovered from COVID-19 were contributed by a second Seattle source. Collaborating institutions collected whole blood in K2EDTA tubes following their own protocols. For TCRbeta analysis, collaborators shipped samples in one of three forms: frozen whole blood, isolated PBMCs, or DNA extracted from either of those sample types. The clonotype was recovered from a man aged 30 to 45 who had recovered from COVID-19. The sequenced material came from peripheral blood.

The DNA sequence is as follows: TGTGCCAGCAGCCCCGGGACACTTCATACGCAGTATTTT. Protein translation: CASSPGTLHTQYF. This receptor chain uses TRBV3-1 (or the pseudogene TRBV3-2) and TRBJ2-3; the D segment could be TRBD1, given 6 matching bases. At the junction V is shortened by 4 bases and J by 7 bases, with 12 bases in between. The CDR1 and CDR2 encoded by the germline V gene (reference sequence) are LGHDT and YNNKEL. The CDR3 spans 13 residues, from the cysteine through the phenylalanine. Only the CDR3 region is kept as DNA, spanning 39 bases read in frame from base 1.